The rows below give T cell receptor beta chains drawn from one sample of a study of blood T cell repertoires in COVID-19. The repertoire was sequenced with immunoSEQ multiplex PCR; TCRdb's copy has only in-frame clones and lacks some. The sample yields about 410,000 clones, around 89% seen once. Sequencing was carried out using peripheral blood. These receptors were taken from a woman between 40 and 50 years old with COVID-19, enrolled during active disease. The CDR3 runs from the conserved cysteine through the conserved F or W. Fields, in order: clone size, V gene, D gene, J gene, CDR3 DNA, CDR3 protein. The D gene is left open where the match is weak. The size field is filled for only some rows; it gives once, few, many or a size class.

NA	TRBV19	NA	TRBJ1-1	TGTGCCAGTAACTACCTTTCGGTGGGTACTGAAGCTTTCTTT	CASNYLSVGTEAFF
NA	TRBV3-1/TRBV3-2	NA	TRBJ1-1	TGTGCCAGCAGCCAACTTGACAGGAGGAACACTGAAGCTTTCTTT	CASSQLDRRNTEAFF
NA	TRBV4-2	NA	TRBJ1-1	TGTGCCAGCAGCCAAATCTGGTCAGGGTCCACTGAAGCTTTCTTT	CASSQIWSGSTEAFF
NA	TRBV29-1	NA	TRBJ1-4	TGCAGCGTGTCGGGGGGTGAAAAACTGTTTTTT	CSVSGGEKLFF
NA	TRBV28	TRBD1	TRBJ1-2	TGTGCCAGCAGCCCCGGGACAGTTCTCTATGGCTACACCTTC	CASSPGTVLYGYTF
NA	TRBV7-7	NA	TRBJ2-5	TGTGCTAGCAGTCAGGGGGAGACCCAGTACTTC	CASSQGETQYF
few	TRBV10-3	NA	TRBJ2-1	TGTGCCATCAAGCAAGGTCGAGGGCCCGTCTACAATGAGCAGTTCTTC	CAIKQGRGPVYNEQFF
NA	TRBV15	TRBD2	TRBJ2-5	TGTGCCACCAGCAGTGGGGCGACTAGCGGGAGTTTGGGGGAGACCCAGTACTTC	CATSSGATSGSLGETQYF
NA	TRBV6-4	NA	TRBJ1-6	TGTGCCAGCAGGGACAGTCCGGATAATTCACCCCTCCACTTT	CASRDSPDNSPLHF
NA	TRBV27	NA	TRBJ1-5	TGTGCCAGCAGCCCTTCCCTCGGGGATAGCAATCAGCCCCAGCATTTT	CASSPSLGDSNQPQHF
NA	TRBV5-1	NA	TRBJ1-1	TGCGCCAGCAGCGTCAGAATGAACACTGAAGCTTTCTTT	CASSVRMNTEAFF
NA	TRBV6-5	NA	TRBJ2-6	TGTGCCAGCAGTTTCAGGGAAGCCCGATCGGCCAACGTCCTGACTTTC	CASSFREARSANVLTF
NA	TRBV27	NA	TRBJ2-5	TGTGCCAGCAGTACCCTCCCCTCGGCGGGGAAGACCCAGTACTTC	CASSTLPSAGKTQYF
NA	TRBV28	TRBD1	TRBJ1-2	TGTGCCAGCAGCAGTACAGGGGGCTCCGGCCTTTGGGGCTACACCTTC	CASSSTGGSGLWGYTF
once	TRBV7-9	NA	TRBJ1-5	TGTGCCAGCAGCTTAGAGGCAGCACAAGGGGCCCAGCATTTT	CASSLEAAQGAQHF
NA	TRBV5-1	TRBD2	TRBJ2-2	TGCGCCAGCAGCTTAGCGGGAGGACCCGGGGAGCTGTTTTTT	CASSLAGGPGELFF
NA	TRBV5-1	NA	TRBJ1-1	TGCGCCAGCAGGGTCGGGAGGCCCGACACTGAAGCTTTCTTT	CASRVGRPDTEAFF
NA	TRBV19	TRBD1	TRBJ2-6	TGTGCCAGCGGGACAGGGGTATCTGGGGCCAACGTCCTGACTTTC	CASGTGVSGANVLTF
NA	TRBV9	TRBD1	TRBJ2-5	TGTGCCAGCAGCGTCCGGGACAGGGGGTTCGAGACCCAGTACTTC	CASSVRDRGFETQYF
NA	TRBV6-5	NA	TRBJ1-3	TGTGCCAGCAGTTATCGGGGGGAAGGCGGAAACACCATATATTTT	CASSYRGEGGNTIYF
few	TRBV9	TRBD1	TRBJ1-5	TGTGCCAGCAGCACCGACAGGGTAAATCAGCCCCAGCATTTT	CASSTDRVNQPQHF
NA	TRBV10-3	NA	TRBJ2-2	TGTGCCATCACCCCGTATGGCCAGGGCACCGGGGAGCTGTTTTTT	CAITPYGQGTGELFF
NA	TRBV27	NA	TRBJ1-2	TGTGCCAGCAGTTTATACCGGGTCCCCGTTAGAGCTAACTATGGCTACACCTTC	CASSLYRVPVRANYGYTF
NA	TRBV9	NA	TRBJ1-2	TGTGCCAGCAGCGTAAGGGTGGTACTAGCGAGCGGCTACACCTTC	CASSVRVVLASGYTF
NA	TRBV4-3	NA	TRBJ1-2	TGCGCCAGCAGCCAAGAGCTGCGGGGTAACTATGGCTACACCTTC	CASSQELRGNYGYTF
NA	TRBV28	TRBD2	TRBJ2-7	TGTGCCAGCAGCATTAGCGGGAGCCGTTCCTACGAGCAGTACTTC	CASSISGSRSYEQYF
NA	TRBV7-2	TRBD1	TRBJ2-2	TGTGCCAGCAGCGCCCAGGGGGTGGGCACCGGGGAGCTGTTTTTT	CASSAQGVGTGELFF
NA	TRBV30	NA	TRBJ1-2	TGTGCCTGGATTCCGGGGATTAAGAACTATGGCTACACCTTC	CAWIPGIKNYGYTF
NA	TRBV5-4	TRBD1	TRBJ2-7	TGTGCCAGCAGCCCCCGGGACAGGGGGCGCCACGAGCAGTACTTC	CASSPRDRGRHEQYF
NA	TRBV18	TRBD1	TRBJ1-2	TGTGCCAGCTCACGGGACAGGTCTAACTATGGCTACACCTTC	CASSRDRSNYGYTF
once	TRBV27	TRBD2	TRBJ2-7	TGTGCCAGCAGTTTGTTTGGTAGACTAGCGGGGCTCTCCTACGAGCAGTACTTC	CASSLFGRLAGLSYEQYF
NA	TRBV4-2	TRBD1	TRBJ2-5	TGTGCCAGCAGCCACTATGCCCTCGGACAGGGGGACGAAGAGACCCAGTACTTC	CASSHYALGQGDEETQYF
once	TRBV7-2	TRBD2	TRBJ2-2	TGTGCCAGCAGCCCTGGGGGGGTTGTCACCGGGGAGCTGTTTTTT	CASSPGGVVTGELFF
NA	TRBV24-1	TRBD1	TRBJ1-5	TGTGCCACCAGTGATTATATCCCCGGGACAGAGAGGAACCAGCCCCAGCATTTT	CATSDYIPGTERNQPQHF
NA	TRBV6-2/TRBV6-3	NA	TRBJ1-5	TGTGCCAGCAGTTACGCGACAGGATCGGGATATAGCAATCAGCCCCAGCATTTT	CASSYATGSGYSNQPQHF
many	TRBV7-3	TRBD2	TRBJ2-3	TGTGCCAGCAGCGTAATACTGGGGACTAGCGGGGGGATATCAGATACGCAGTATTTT	CASSVILGTSGGISDTQYF
NA	TRBV2	NA	TRBJ2-7	TGTGCCAGGTCGACAGGTTCCTACGAGCAGTACTTC	CARSTGSYEQYF
many	TRBV7-9	TRBD1	TRBJ1-3	TGTGCCAGCAGTCAGGGGGGTTCTGGAAACACCATATATTTT	CASSQGGSGNTIYF
NA	TRBV7-9	NA	TRBJ2-3	TGTGCCAGTAGCGCCCGGACAGTCACAGATACGCAGTATTTT	CASSARTVTDTQYF
NA	TRBV6-5	TRBD1	TRBJ1-1	TGTGCCAGCAGTAGGAGAACAGGGGTGGCTTTCTTT	CASSRRTGVAFF
NA	TRBV27	NA	TRBJ1-5	TGTGCCAGCAGTAGTCGAGGATCCAATCAGCCCCAGCATTTT	CASSSRGSNQPQHF
NA	TRBV6-5	NA	TRBJ1-5	TGTGCCAGCTTAGAGGTCACAGGCTCGCGGCAGCCCCAGCATTTT	CASLEVTGSRQPQHF
NA	TRBV4-3	NA	TRBJ2-7	TGCGCCAGCAGCCAAGAGGGGGCAGTCCTCTACGAGCAGTACTTC	CASSQEGAVLYEQYF
NA	TRBV29-1	NA	TRBJ2-1	TGCAGCGTTGGGGCCAGGGTCGACGGCAATGAGCAGTTCTTC	CSVGARVDGNEQFF
NA	TRBV9	NA	TRBJ1-6	TGTGCCAGCAGCGAGGCTCCGAGGAGCTCCTATAATTCACCCCTCCACTTT	CASSEAPRSSYNSPLHF
NA	TRBV19	TRBD1	TRBJ1-1	TGTGCCAGTAGTACAGGGGGCATCACAACTGAAGCTTTCTTT	CASSTGGITTEAFF
NA	TRBV5-1	TRBD2	TRBJ2-1	TGCGCCAGCAGGGGCGGGGGGGCTAATGAGCAGTTCTTC	CASRGGGANEQFF
few	TRBV4-3	NA	TRBJ1-3	TGCGCCAGCAGCCAATACGCAGTCTCCTCTGGAAACACCATATATTTT	CASSQYAVSSGNTIYF
once	TRBV29-1	NA	TRBJ2-3	TGCAGCGTTGGCCCGGGTAGCACAGATACGCAGTATTTT	CSVGPGSTDTQYF
NA	TRBV29-1	NA	TRBJ1-2	TGCAGCGTCGAAGGGACATCGTCTAACTATGGCTACACCTTC	CSVEGTSSNYGYTF
once	TRBV12-3/TRBV12-4	TRBD1	TRBJ1-2	TGTGCCAGCAGACCGACAGGGTCCTATGGCTACACCTTC	CASRPTGSYGYTF
NA	TRBV5-6	NA	TRBJ1-4	TGTGCCAGCAGCTCCAGGTCGGGATTTGGGGAAAAACTGTTTTTT	CASSSRSGFGEKLFF
NA	TRBV29-1	NA	TRBJ2-7	TGCAGCGTTGAAGCGGGGGTGGCCTACGAGCAGTACTTC	CSVEAGVAYEQYF
NA	TRBV18	TRBD1	TRBJ1-2	TGTGCCAGCTCACCCAAACAGGGGGCGCATTCCTATGGCTACACCTTC	CASSPKQGAHSYGYTF
once	TRBV28	TRBD1	TRBJ1-5	TGTGCCAGCAGTTTACCGCCTCGATCCGGACAGGGGAAAAAGCAGCCCCAGCATTTT	CASSLPPRSGQGKKQPQHF
NA	TRBV3-1/TRBV3-2	TRBD1	TRBJ1-1	TGTGCCAGCAGTCGGACAGGGTTTGAAGCTTTCTTT	CASSRTGFEAFF
few	TRBV7-9	TRBD2	TRBJ2-7	TGTGCCAGCAGCTTAGGGGGGACTAGCGGGAGCCTCTACGAGCAGTACTTC	CASSLGGTSGSLYEQYF
NA	TRBV5-5	NA	TRBJ2-1	TGTGCCAGCAGCTTGGCCCCATTGGCAAACAATGAGCAGTTCTTC	CASSLAPLANNEQFF
NA	TRBV27	TRBD1	TRBJ2-7	TGTGCCAGCAGGCAACAGGGGCGCTACGAGCAGTACTTC	CASRQQGRYEQYF
few	TRBV27	NA	TRBJ1-5	TGTGCCAGCAGTTTTGGGGCAGACAATCAGCCCCAGCATTTT	CASSFGADNQPQHF